The 10 T cell receptor beta chains in this list originate from one sample, sequenced in a study of blood T cells in healthy people across ages. Next came a second PCR, run for roughly 6 to 11 cycles, which used a sample-barcoded 5' primer along with a J-beta primer mix. TCRdb ran MiXCR on the 5' RACE reads and lists one entry per CDR3 protein. The table lists 980,000 or so distinct CDR3 sequences, around 48% of them singletons. The sequenced sample consisted of blood. These receptors were collected from a man under 40 in good health.

With regard to this clonotype: One end of the junction varies from germline; a read error may be responsible. This chain connects TRBV10-3 to TRBJ1-5; 8 bases map to TRBD1. The CDR3 extends over 15 amino acids. Germline V CDR1 and CDR2: ENHRY, SYGVKD. DNA for the CDR3: TGTGTCATCAGTGATGGCAGGGGGCAGGGTCAGCCCCAGCATTTT. This gives the protein CVISDGRGQGQPQHF.

This clonotype was detected only a few times. The chain uses TRBV4-1 and TRBJ1-2; TRBD1 agrees at 7 bases. The CDR3 totals 14 residues. Germline values: CDR1 MGHRA, CDR2 YSYEKL. V lost 1 base to trimming and J lost 6 bases; unmatched junction nucleotides: 5. The CDR3 region has the DNA TGCGCCAGCAGCCAAGGAGACAGGGAGGATGGCTACACCTTC. Protein product: CASSQGDREDGYTF.

The V call is TRBV29-1, the J call TRBJ2-1; unclear D gene. CDR3 length equals 12 residues. Germline V gene sequence: CDR1 SQVTM, CDR2 ANQGSEA. V lost 6 bases and J lost 1, with 7 bases in between. CDR3 amino acids: CSVRGSYNEQFF. The CDR3 nucleotides are TGCAGCGTCAGAGGATCCTACAATGAGCAGTTCTTC.

At least ten counts were recorded for this clonotype. The genes are TRBV4-3 and TRBJ2-2; no clear D. The V gene's germline CDR1 is LGHNA and CDR2 YSLEER. V lost 1 base and J lost 4, with 7 bases in between. This CDR3 comprises 14 residues. The CDR3 DNA reads as TGCGCCAGCAGCCAAGGGCCATTCACCGGGGAGCTGTTTTTT. As protein: CASSQGPFTGELFF.

V usage is TRBV27 and J usage is TRBJ1-2, with D unclear. Germline V gene data show CDR1 as MNHEY and CDR2 as SMNVEV (reference sequence). V lost 2 bases and J 0 bases, leaving 13 bases between the germline ends. CDR3 length: 16 amino acids. In nucleotides, the CDR3 is TGTGCCAGCAGTTTAGGATACAGATCATCTAACTATGGCTACACCTTC. Translation: CASSLGYRSSNYGYTF.

Only a few counts were recorded for this clonotype. The chain has TRBV29-1 and TRBJ2-3; no firm D call. CDR3 size: 12 residues. The V and J ends lost 6 bases and 2 bases respectively, with 9 bases between them. Germline CDR1 and CDR2: SQVTM and ANQGSEA. The CDR3 here is CSVVTFTDTQYF. The CDR3 bases are TGCAGCGTCGTGACTTTCACAGATACGCAGTATTTT.

This clonotype showed up just a few times. J is TRBJ2-7 and V is TRBV5-1, with D perhaps TRBD1 (5 bases). Looked up from germline, CDR1 is SGHRS and CDR2 is YFSETQ. The V end lost 4 bases, the J end lost 4 bases, and 15 bases lay between the germline ends. This CDR3 has 14 amino acids. CDR3 loop: CASSKPPDTYEQYF. CDR3 bases: TGCGCCAGCAGCAAACCACCGGACACGTACGAGCAGTACTTC. The variable domain in full, with the rest retrieved from reference TRBV5-1 and TRBJ2-7, is KAGVTQTPRYLIKTRGQQVTLSCSPISGHRSVSWYQQTPGQGLQFLFEYFSETQRNKGNFPGRFSGRQFSNSRSEMNVSTLELGDSALYLCASSKPPDTYEQYFGPGTRLTVT.

The gene calls are TRBV7-9 and TRBJ2-1; 8 nucleotides line up with TRBD1. The CDR3 is 15 residues long. Germline V gives CDR1 SEHNR, CDR2 FQNEAQ (reference sequence). Germline trimming cut 4 bases from V and 10 bases from J; bases unmatched to any gene: 12. CDR3 in DNA: TGTGCCAGCAGCTCCTTACAGGGGGAGTTGGAGGAGCAGTTCTTC. Protein: CASSSLQGELEEQFF. Based on the CDR3 plus reference TRBV7-9 and TRBJ2-1, the full variable domain is DTGVSQNPRHKITKRGQNVTFRCDPISEHNRLYWYRQTLGQGPEFLTYFQNEAQLEKSRLLSDRFSAERPKGSFSTLEIQRTEQGDSAMYLCASSSLQGELEEQFFGPGTRLTVL.

The chain combines TRBV6-5 with TRBJ2-7; no clear D. Trimming left V 2 bases short and J 0 bases short, with 11 bases between. Germline V gene lookup returns CDR1 MNHEY and CDR2 SVGAGI. CDR3 size: 15 residues. The CDR3 sequence: CASSYAAYSSYEQYF. In DNA, the CDR3 is TGTGCCAGCAGTTACGCTGCTTACAGCTCCTACGAGCAGTACTTC.

This clonotype appeared a few times. The gene calls are TRBV6-1 and TRBJ2-3, with 8 bases that match TRBD2. CDR1 is MNHNS, CDR2 SASEGT, per germline. Trimming cost V 7 bases and J 4 bases; bases outside gene matches: 10. The CDR3 totals 15 residues. CDR3 region: CASTERGSPSDTQYF. CDR3 DNA sequence: TGTGCCAGCACGGAGCGGGGGAGCCCCTCAGATACGCAGTATTTT.